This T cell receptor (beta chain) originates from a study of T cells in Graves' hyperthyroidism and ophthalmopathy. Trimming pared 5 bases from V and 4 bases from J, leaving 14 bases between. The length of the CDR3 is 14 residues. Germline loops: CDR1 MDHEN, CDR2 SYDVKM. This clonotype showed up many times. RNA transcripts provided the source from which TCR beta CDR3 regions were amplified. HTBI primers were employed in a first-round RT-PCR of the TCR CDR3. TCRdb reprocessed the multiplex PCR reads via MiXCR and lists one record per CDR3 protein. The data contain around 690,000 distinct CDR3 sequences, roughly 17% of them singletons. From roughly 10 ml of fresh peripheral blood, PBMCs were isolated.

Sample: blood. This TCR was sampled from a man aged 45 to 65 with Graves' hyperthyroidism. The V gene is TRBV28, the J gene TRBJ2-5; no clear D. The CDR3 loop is CASSPRNRRETQYF. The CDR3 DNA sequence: TGTGCCAGCAGTCCTCGGAATCGGAGAGAGACCCAGTACTTC.